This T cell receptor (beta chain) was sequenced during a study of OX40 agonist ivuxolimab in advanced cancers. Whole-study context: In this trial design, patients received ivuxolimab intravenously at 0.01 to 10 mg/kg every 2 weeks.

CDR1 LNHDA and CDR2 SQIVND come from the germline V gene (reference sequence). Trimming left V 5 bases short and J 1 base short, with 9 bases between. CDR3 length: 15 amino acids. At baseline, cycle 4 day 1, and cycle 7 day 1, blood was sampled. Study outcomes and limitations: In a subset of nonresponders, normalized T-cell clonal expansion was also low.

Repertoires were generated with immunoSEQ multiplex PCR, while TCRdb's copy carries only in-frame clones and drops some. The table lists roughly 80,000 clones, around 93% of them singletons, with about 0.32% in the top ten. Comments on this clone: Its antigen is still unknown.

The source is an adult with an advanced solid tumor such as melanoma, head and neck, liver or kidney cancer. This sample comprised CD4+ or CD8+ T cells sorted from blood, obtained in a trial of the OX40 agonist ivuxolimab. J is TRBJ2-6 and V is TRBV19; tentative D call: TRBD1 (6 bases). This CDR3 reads CASSQDRSGANVLTF. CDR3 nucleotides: TGTGCCAGTAGTCAAGACAGGTCTGGGGCCAACGTCCTGACTTTC.